The following is a T cell receptor beta chain sequence with its context. The sample originates from a study of blood T cell repertoires in COVID-19. Unmatched junction bases numbered 14, after V lost 8 bases and J lost 1 base. The length of the CDR3 is 18 residues. Germline assignment: CDR1 SEHNR and CDR2 FQNEAQ (reference sequence). In the authors' workflow: Nucleated cell number was recorded as an estimate derived from reference gene primer amplification. Method: immunoSEQ multiplex PCR; TCRdb's copy keeps in-frame clones and lacks some. V and J calls and clone size follow that table, whereas D and trimming were derived from the DNA. The sample lists about 320,000 clones, 90% occurring once.

The receptor was isolated from a young woman who had been exposed to COVID-19. Sequenced: PBMCs or T cells enriched from blood (not recorded which). The chain employs TRBV7-9 and TRBJ2-3; TRBD2 agrees at 11 bases. The CDR3 here is CASSPRLAGGIRTDTQYF. The CDR3 DNA sequence: TGTGCCAGCTCGCCCCGGCTAGCGGGGGGTATCCGCACAGATACGCAGTATTTT.